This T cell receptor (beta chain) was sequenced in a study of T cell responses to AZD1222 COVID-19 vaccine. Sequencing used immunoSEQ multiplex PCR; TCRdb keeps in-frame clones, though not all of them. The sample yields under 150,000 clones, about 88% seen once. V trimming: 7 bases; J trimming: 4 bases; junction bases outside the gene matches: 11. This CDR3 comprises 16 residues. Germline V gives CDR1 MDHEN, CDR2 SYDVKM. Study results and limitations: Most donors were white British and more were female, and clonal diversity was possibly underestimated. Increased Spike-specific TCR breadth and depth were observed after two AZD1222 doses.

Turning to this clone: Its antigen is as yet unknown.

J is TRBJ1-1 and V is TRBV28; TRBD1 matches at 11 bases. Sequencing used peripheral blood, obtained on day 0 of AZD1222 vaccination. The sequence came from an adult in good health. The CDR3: CASMTFGQGASTEAFF. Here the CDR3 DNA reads TGTGCCAGCATGACCTTTGGACAGGGGGCCAGCACTGAAGCTTTCTTT. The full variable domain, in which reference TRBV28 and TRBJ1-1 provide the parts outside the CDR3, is DVKVTQSSRYLVKRTGEKVFLECVQDMDHENMFWYRQDPGLGLRLIYFSYDVKMKEKGDIPEGYSVSREKKERFSLILESASTNQTSMYLCASMTFGQGASTEAFFGQGTRLTVV.